This T cell receptor (beta chain) was found in a study of blood T cell repertoires in COVID-19. Clinical history reported by participants formed the basis on which cohorts were assigned. Germline CDR1 and CDR2: SGHTA and FQGNSA. This CDR3 has 15 residues. With 6 bases clipped from V and 0 bases from J, the junction kept 4 bases outside the gene matches. Sequencing used immunoSEQ multiplex PCR; TCRdb keeps in-frame clones, though not all of them. The sample lists about 300,000 clones, 70% to 90% occurring once. Sequenced input: PBMCs or T cells enriched from blood (not recorded which). The sequence came from a young man who had recovered from COVID-19. The chain joins TRBV7-2 to TRBJ2-3; 9 nucleotides line up with TRBD1. The CDR3: CASRQDRGSTDTQYF. The CDR3 DNA sequence: TGTGCCAGCAGACAGGACAGGGGAAGCACAGATACGCAGTATTTT.